A selection of T cell receptor beta chains follows, all from one sample in a study of CD8+CD57+ T cells in acquired aplastic anemia. TCRdb processed the reads anew with MiXCR; each CDR3 protein has one entry. Here the sample spans some 280,000 distinct CDR3 sequences, approximately 55% being singletons. The sequenced sample was sorted CD4+, CD8+, or CD8+CD57+ T cells (not recorded which) from PBMCs. These receptors were taken from a human donor with severe aplastic anemia or a healthy control (not recorded which). CDR3s include the opening cysteine and the closing phenylalanine or tryptophan. D genes are given only for firm matches. A clone size is listed for some rows: how often the clone was seen (once, few, many), or a class if it is expanded.

D	V	length	J	size	CDR3	DNA
NA	TRBV7-9	12	TRBJ1-2	few	CASTRGRDGYTF	TGTGCCAGCACTCGGGGACGAGATGGCTACACCTTC
TRBD1	TRBV5-5	15	TRBJ1-1	many	CASSLRTGDETEAFF	TGTGCCAGCAGCCTTAGAACAGGGGATGAGACTGAAGCTTTCTTT
NA	TRBV6-5	15	TRBJ2-2	NA	CASSYSWGRPGELFF	TGTGCCAGCAGTTACTCTTGGGGGCGGCCCGGGGAGCTGTTTTTT
NA	TRBV19	17	TRBJ1-3	NA	CASSRGAALDTGNTIYF	TGTGCCAGTAGCCGAGGTGCAGCTTTAGATACTGGAAACACCATATATTTT
TRBD1	TRBV2	13	TRBJ1-1	NA	CAGQGTVDTEAFF	TGTGCCGGACAGGGGACGGTGGACACTGAAGCTTTCTTT
NA	TRBV10-2	17	TRBJ2-1	NA	CASSKSSALFSYNEQFF	TGCGCCAGCAGTAAATCTAGTGCACTCTTCTCCTACAATGAGCAGTTCTTC
NA	TRBV20-1	13	TRBJ2-7	NA	CSAYRRSSYEQYF	TGCAGTGCTTACAGGAGGAGCTCCTACGAGCAGTACTTC
NA	TRBV2	14	TRBJ2-7	many	CASSRAGIWEEQYF	TGTGCCAGCAGCCGGGCAGGGATTTGGGAGGAGCAGTACTTC
NA	TRBV29-1	12	TRBJ2-5	NA	CSVEVRVETQYF	TGCAGCGTTGAAGTTCGGGTTGAGACCCAGTACTTC
NA	TRBV24-1	15	TRBJ1-3	NA	CATSGSGGLGNTIYF	TGTGCCACTAGTGGTTCGGGAGGCCTCGGAAACACCATATATTTT
NA	TRBV15	15	TRBJ1-2	NA	CATSRDPDANYGYTF	TGTGCCACCAGCAGAGATCCTGATGCTAACTATGGCTACACCTTC
TRBD1	TRBV29-1	12	TRBJ2-7	few	CSVGDSTAEQYF	TGCAGCGTTGGGGACAGTACGGCCGAGCAGTACTTC
NA	TRBV6-2/TRBV6-3	13	TRBJ1-5	few	CASSLVENQPQHF	TGTGCCAGCAGCCTAGTCGAGAATCAGCCCCAGCATTTT
NA	TRBV12-3/TRBV12-4	11	TRBJ1-2	many	CASSFEVGYTF	TGTGCCAGCAGTTTTGAGGTTGGCTACACCTTC
TRBD1	TRBV7-9	16	TRBJ1-3	NA	CASSLAAGGTGNTIYF	TGTGCCAGCAGCTTAGCGGCAGGGGGCACTGGAAACACCATATATTTT
NA	TRBV15	14	TRBJ1-1	NA	CATSRDSGGTEAFF	TGTGCCACCAGCAGAGATAGTGGAGGCACTGAAGCTTTCTTT
TRBD1	TRBV12-3/TRBV12-4	15	TRBJ1-1	NA	CASSKQGAGDTEAFF	TGTGCCAGCAGTAAACAGGGGGCGGGGGACACTGAAGCTTTCTTT
NA	TRBV7-8	12	TRBJ2-5	NA	CASGGIQETQYF	TGTGCCAGCGGGGGGATCCAAGAGACCCAGTACTTC
NA	TRBV7-2	15	TRBJ2-7	NA	CASSLVAGSSYEQYF	TGTGCCAGCAGCTTAGTCGCAGGCAGCTCCTACGAGCAGTACTTC
NA	TRBV27	15	TRBJ1-2	few	CASSQGSVNTYGYTF	TGTGCCAGCAGTCAGGGGTCCGTGAATACCTATGGCTACACCTTC
TRBD2	TRBV29-1	14	TRBJ2-7	NA	CSVVGRGDWPEQYF	TGCAGCGTTGTCGGGAGGGGGGACTGGCCCGAGCAGTACTTC
TRBD2	TRBV7-7	14	TRBJ2-5	NA	CASTRVAGEGTQYF	TGTGCCAGCACCAGGGTAGCGGGAGAGGGGACCCAGTACTTC
TRBD1	TRBV20-1	12	TRBJ2-5	NA	CSANRGRETQYF	TGCAGTGCTAACAGGGGACGAGAGACCCAGTACTTC
NA	TRBV19	15	TRBJ1-6	NA	CASSIDGGGGSPLHF	TGTGCCAGTAGTATAGATGGGGGAGGAGGATCACCCCTCCACTTT
NA	TRBV25-1	15	TRBJ2-2	many	CASSELRTATGELFF	TGTGCCAGCAGTGAATTAAGGACAGCGACCGGGGAGCTGTTTTTT
NA	TRBV7-6	17	TRBJ2-5	NA	CASSLVWQAEGSGTQYF	TGTGCCAGCAGCTTAGTTTGGCAGGCAGAGGGCTCGGGTACCCAGTACTTC
TRBD2	TRBV20-1	16	TRBJ2-7	NA	CSARRGSGKGGDEQYF	TGCAGTGCTAGACGGGGTAGCGGGAAGGGGGGGGACGAGCAGTACTTC
TRBD2	TRBV9	14	TRBJ2-3	NA	CASSGGGGADTQYF	TGTGCCAGCAGCGGGGGGGGAGGAGCAGATACGCAGTATTTT
NA	TRBV7-7	16	TRBJ2-1	NA	CASSLGMGRSYNEQFF	TGTGCTAGCAGCTTAGGTATGGGTAGGTCCTACAATGAGCAGTTCTTC
NA	TRBV5-5	17	TRBJ1-2	NA	CASSGRGSDLSRYGYTF	TGTGCCAGCAGCGGGAGAGGTTCGGATCTCTCTCGCTATGGCTACACCTTC
TRBD1	TRBV7-9	13	TRBJ2-7	NA	CASSRDREIEQYF	TGTGCCAGCAGCCGGGACAGGGAGATCGAGCAGTACTTC
NA	TRBV5-1	13	TRBJ1-2	NA	CASSPPRGYGYTF	TGCGCCAGCAGCCCCCCCCGGGGCTATGGCTACACCTTC
NA	TRBV9	17	TRBJ2-3	NA	CASSQVQGHICADTQYF	TGTGCCAGCAGCCAAGTGCAGGGCCATATTTGTGCAGATACGCAGTATTTT
NA	TRBV7-9	14	TRBJ2-3	few	CASSLGWDQHTQYF	TGTGCCAGCAGCTTAGGCTGGGACCAACATACGCAGTATTTT
NA	TRBV6-5	12	TRBJ2-5	NA	CASSYMGATQYF	TGTGCCAGCAGTTACATGGGGGCCACCCAGTACTTC
TRBD1	TRBV3-1	15	TRBJ2-7	many	CASSLGQGVSYEQYF	TGTGCCAGCAGCCTCGGACAGGGGGTCTCCTACGAGCAGTACTTC
NA	TRBV7-6	14	TRBJ2-5	NA	CASRGRDQRETQYF	TGTGCCAGCAGGGGGCGGGACCAGCGGGAGACCCAGTACTTC
TRBD2	TRBV2	15	TRBJ2-7	NA	CASSVSSGRSREQYF	TGTGCCAGCAGTGTATCGAGCGGGAGATCTCGCGAGCAGTACTTC
TRBD1	TRBV5-6	16	TRBJ2-1	NA	CASSVAWGQAYNEQFF	TGTGCCAGCAGCGTAGCTTGGGGACAGGCCTACAATGAGCAGTTCTTC
TRBD1	TRBV9	16	TRBJ1-4	NA	CASSVGLGTANEKLFF	TGTGCCAGCAGCGTAGGATTGGGGACAGCGAATGAAAAACTGTTTTTT
NA	TRBV12-3/TRBV12-4	13	TRBJ1-2	NA	CASSESVYYGYTF	TGTGCCAGCAGTGAATCTGTATACTATGGCTACACCTTC
NA	TRBV7-8	15	TRBJ1-3	NA	CASSLPVSSGSTIYF	TGCGCCAGCAGCTTACCCGTGAGCTCTGGAAGCACCATATATTTT
NA	TRBV7-8	16	TRBJ1-6	NA	CASSRFGVSYNSPLHF	TGTGCCAGCAGCCGCTTTGGCGTATCATATAATTCACCCCTCCACTTT
NA	TRBV7-9	15	TRBJ1-2	NA	CASSLYYDRRYGYTF	TGTGCCAGCAGCTTATACTACGACAGGCGGTATGGCTACACCTTC
NA	TRBV15	13	TRBJ1-5	NA	CATSRDHNQPQHF	TGTGCCACCAGCAGAGATCATAATCAGCCCCAGCATTTT
NA	TRBV7-9	13	TRBJ2-7	NA	CASSPQSGYEQYF	TGTGCCAGCAGCCCCCAATCTGGCTACGAGCAGTACTTC
NA	TRBV4-1	15	TRBJ1-4	NA	CASSRDSATKEKLFF	TGCGCCAGCAGCCGCGACAGTGCAACTAAGGAAAAACTGTTTTTT
TRBD2	TRBV10-2	16	TRBJ2-3	few	CASSAGTSGSTDTQYF	TGCGCCAGCAGTGCCGGGACTAGCGGGAGCACAGATACGCAGTATTTT
NA	TRBV20-1	10	TRBJ1-1	once	CSAANTEAFF	TGCAGTGCCGCGAACACTGAAGCTTTCTTT
TRBD1	TRBV4-3	15	TRBJ1-6	few	CASSQATGDNSPLHF	TGCGCCAGCAGCCAAGCTACAGGGGATAATTCACCCCTCCACTTT